This T cell receptor (beta chain) is drawn from a study of blood T cells in healthy people across ages. Study results and limitations: Significant beta diversity loss was already apparent by age approximately 42, declining roughly linearly.

Germline lookup yields CDR1 MDHEN and CDR2 SYDVKM. Trimming cost V 3 bases and J 13 bases; bases outside gene matches: 15. CDR3 length: 15 amino acids. This clonotype was observed a few times. Its target is not known. Using a J-beta primer mix together with a sample-barcoded 5' primer, a second PCR was run for about 6 to 11 cycles. TCRdb analysed the 5' RACE reads with MiXCR anew, one entry per CDR3 protein. Among more than 800,000 distinct CDR3 sequences listed, more than 40% were seen once. Sequenced sample: blood. The genes are TRBV28 and TRBJ2-4, with 7 bases matching TRBD2. The sequence came from a woman between 55 and 75 years old in good health. The CDR3 sequence is CASSLGWERDNEQYF. The CDR3 region has the DNA TGTGCCAGCAGTTTGGGCTGGGAGCGGGATAATGAGCAGTACTTC.